The T cell receptor (beta chain) under discussion was sequenced for a study of glioma-infiltrating T cells. General study results and limits: Gliomas, especially low-grade, showed above-expected tissue-blood divergence; non-neoplastic patients showed below. CDR3 overlap between tissue and blood was very small.

About this clonotype: The antigen remains unidentified. An end of the junction differs from the germline gene, which may be a read error.

This CDR3 is built from 15 residues. Germline lookup yields CDR1 SGHTA and CDR2 FQGNSA. TCR alpha and beta CDR3 regions were amplified from RNA using iRepertoire nested multiplex PCR. Input was about 100-450 ng of tissue mRNA or PBMC total RNA. TCRdb re-called the multiplex PCR reads with MiXCR, one entry per CDR3 protein. The sample yields about 93,000 distinct CDR3 sequences, roughly 37% seen once. Sequenced input: glioma tissue, nonneoplastic brain tissue, or PBMCs (not recorded which). The clonotype comes from a human donor with low-grade glioma or glioblastoma, undergoing nonglioma brain surgery, or in good health (not recorded which). The chain combines TRBV7-2 with TRBJ2-1, with 11 bases matching TRBD2. The CDR3 reads CGSRRLAGGYNEQFF. The CDR3, as DNA: TGTGGCAGCAGGAGGCTAGCGGGAGGATACAATGAGCAGTTCTTC.